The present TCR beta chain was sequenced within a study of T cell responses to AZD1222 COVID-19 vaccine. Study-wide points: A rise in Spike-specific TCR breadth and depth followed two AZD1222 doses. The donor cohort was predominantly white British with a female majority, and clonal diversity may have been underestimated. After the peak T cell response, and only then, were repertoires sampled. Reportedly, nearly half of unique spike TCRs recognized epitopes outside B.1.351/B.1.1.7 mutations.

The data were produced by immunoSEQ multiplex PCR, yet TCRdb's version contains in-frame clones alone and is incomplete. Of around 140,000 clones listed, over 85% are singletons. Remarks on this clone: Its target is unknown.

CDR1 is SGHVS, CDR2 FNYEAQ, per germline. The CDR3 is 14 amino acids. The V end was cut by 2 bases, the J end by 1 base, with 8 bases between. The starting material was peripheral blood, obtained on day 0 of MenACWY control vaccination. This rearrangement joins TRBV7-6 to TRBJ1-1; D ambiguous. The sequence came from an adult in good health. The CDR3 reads CASSLSVSNTEAFF. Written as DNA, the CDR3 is TGTGCCAGCAGCTTATCCGTGTCGAACACTGAAGCTTTCTTT.